The clone carrying this T cell receptor beta chain appeared many times. This sample is part of a study of T cells in Graves' hyperthyroidism and ophthalmopathy. V shed 6 bases, J shed 2 bases, and the junction held 7 bases outside the gene matches. Germline loops: CDR1 MNHNS, CDR2 SASEGT. The CDR3 runs to 14 residues. Amplification of TCR beta CDR3 regions used RNA as the template. First-round RT-PCR with HTBI primers amplified the TCR CDR3 region. Each CDR3 protein gets one entry after TCRdb re-called the multiplex PCR reads with MiXCR. The sample lists some 400,000 distinct CDR3 sequences, approximately 13% seen once, with around 21% in the top ten.

The sample comprised blood. The chain links TRBV6-1 to TRBJ2-7, with TRBD2 matching over 7 bases. The clonotype originates from a man younger than 45 with Graves' hyperthyroidism that later progressed to Graves' ophthalmopathy. In DNA form, the CDR3 reads TGTGCCAGCAGGCCGCCGGGGGGAACCTACGAGCAGTACTTC. Amino acids: CASRPPGGTYEQYF.